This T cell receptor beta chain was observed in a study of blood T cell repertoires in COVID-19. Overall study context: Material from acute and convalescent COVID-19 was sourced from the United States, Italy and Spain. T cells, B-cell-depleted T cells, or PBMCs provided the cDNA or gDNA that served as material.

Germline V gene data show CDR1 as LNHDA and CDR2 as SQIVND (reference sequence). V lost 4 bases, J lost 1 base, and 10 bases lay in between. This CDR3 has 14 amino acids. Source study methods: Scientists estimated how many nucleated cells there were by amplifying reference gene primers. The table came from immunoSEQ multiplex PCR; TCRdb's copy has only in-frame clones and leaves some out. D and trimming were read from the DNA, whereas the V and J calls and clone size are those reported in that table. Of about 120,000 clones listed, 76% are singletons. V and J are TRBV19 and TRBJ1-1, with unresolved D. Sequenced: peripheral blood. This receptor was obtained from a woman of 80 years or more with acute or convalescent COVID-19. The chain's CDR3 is CASSTQTGNTEAFF. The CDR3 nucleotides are TGTGCCAGTAGTACCCAGACGGGGAACACTGAAGCTTTCTTT.